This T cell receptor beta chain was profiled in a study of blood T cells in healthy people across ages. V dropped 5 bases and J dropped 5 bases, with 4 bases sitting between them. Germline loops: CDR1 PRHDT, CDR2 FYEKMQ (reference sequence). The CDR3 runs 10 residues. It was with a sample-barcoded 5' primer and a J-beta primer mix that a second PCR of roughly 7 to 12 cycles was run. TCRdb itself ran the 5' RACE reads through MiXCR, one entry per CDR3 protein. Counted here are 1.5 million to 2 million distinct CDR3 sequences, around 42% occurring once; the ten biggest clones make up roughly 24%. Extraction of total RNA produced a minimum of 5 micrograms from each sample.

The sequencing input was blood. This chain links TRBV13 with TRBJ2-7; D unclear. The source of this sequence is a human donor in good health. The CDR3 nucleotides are TGTGCCAGCAGCACTAACGAGCAGTACTTC. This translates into CASSTNEQYF.